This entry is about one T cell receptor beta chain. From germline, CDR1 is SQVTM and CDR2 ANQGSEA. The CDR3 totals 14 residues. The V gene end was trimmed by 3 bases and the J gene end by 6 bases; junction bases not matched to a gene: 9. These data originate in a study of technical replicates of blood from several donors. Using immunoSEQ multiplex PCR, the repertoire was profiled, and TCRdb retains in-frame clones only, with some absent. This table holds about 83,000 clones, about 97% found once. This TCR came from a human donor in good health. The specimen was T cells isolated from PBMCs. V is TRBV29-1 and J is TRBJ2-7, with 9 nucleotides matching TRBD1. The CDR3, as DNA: TGCAGCGTTGACCTAGGGACAGGGACCGCCGAGCAGTACTTC. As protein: CSVDLGTGTAEQYF.